A selection of T cell receptor beta chains follows, all from one sample in a study of blood T cell repertoires in COVID-19. Using immunoSEQ multiplex PCR, the repertoire was profiled, and TCRdb retains in-frame clones only, with some absent. The repertoire holds tens of thousands of clones, with 91% as singletons. The sequenced sample was peripheral blood. These receptors were obtained from a human donor in a cohort sampled during active COVID-19. Each CDR3 is given with its conserved first and last residue. The order of the fields is V gene, D gene, clone size, J gene, CDR3 protein, CDR3 DNA. D genes are given only for firm matches. Clone size appears in some rows only: once, few, many, or a class for an expanded clone.

TRBV28	NA	NA	TRBJ2-4	CASSATPGQLAKNIQYF	TGTGCCAGCAGTGCGACTCCGGGACAACTAGCCAAAAACATTCAGTACTTC
TRBV5-1	TRBD1	NA	TRBJ1-1	CASSLVQGDTEAFF	TGCGCCAGCAGCTTGGTCCAGGGGGATACTGAAGCTTTCTTT
TRBV7-9	NA	NA	TRBJ1-5	CASSLGQGPGQPQHF	TGTGCCAGCAGCCTAGGTCAGGGTCCAGGTCAGCCCCAGCATTTT
TRBV5-8	NA	NA	TRBJ2-5	CASSLSTSAGYQIGETQYF	TGTGCCAGCAGCTTAAGCACTTCTGCCGGGTACCAAATTGGAGAGACCCAGTACTTC
TRBV24-1	NA	NA	TRBJ2-2	CATSDYRGLTGELFF	TGTGCCACCAGTGATTATAGGGGTTTAACCGGGGAGCTGTTTTTT
TRBV4-3	TRBD2	NA	TRBJ2-1	CASSRQRGVSSYNEQFF	TGCGCCAGCAGCCGCCAGCGGGGGGTCAGCTCCTACAATGAGCAGTTCTTC
TRBV11-2	NA	once	TRBJ2-5	CASSLLVGGTQETQYF	TGTGCCAGCAGCTTGTTGGTCGGAGGAACCCAAGAGACCCAGTACTTC
TRBV28	NA	NA	TRBJ1-2	CASSFPRRGYYGYTF	TGTGCCAGCAGTTTTCCCCGACGGGGATACTATGGCTACACCTTC
TRBV19	NA	NA	TRBJ1-1	CASSIGGRGSGAFF	TGTGCCAGTAGTATTGGGGGCAGGGGATCGGGAGCTTTCTTT
TRBV27	TRBD1	NA	TRBJ1-2	CASSLSAGTGGFYGYTF	TGTGCCAGCAGTTTATCGGCCGGGACAGGGGGCTTCTATGGCTACACCTTC
TRBV9	NA	NA	TRBJ1-1	CASSVVQGGTEAFF	TGTGCCAGCAGCGTAGTCCAGGGTGGGACTGAAGCTTTCTTT
TRBV2	NA	NA	TRBJ2-7	CASSESGSGFDEQYF	TGTGCCAGCAGTGAAAGTGGAAGCGGGTTTGACGAGCAGTACTTC
TRBV2	TRBD1	NA	TRBJ2-5	CASRDRGETQYF	TGTGCCAGCAGGGACAGGGGAGAGACCCAGTACTTC
TRBV9	TRBD2	once	TRBJ2-1	CASSISSGRTDEQFF	TGTGCCAGCAGCATCAGTAGCGGGAGGACTGATGAGCAGTTCTTC
TRBV6-4	NA	once	TRBJ2-3	CASSDPRGHGTSTDTQYF	TGTGCCAGCAGTGACCCCCGCGGTCACGGGACTAGCACAGATACGCAGTATTTT
TRBV4-1	TRBD2	NA	TRBJ2-1	CASRFGTSGNNEQFF	TGCGCCAGCAGGTTCGGGACTAGCGGGAACAATGAGCAGTTCTTC
TRBV30	NA	NA	TRBJ2-3	CAWTPGSTDTQYF	TGTGCCTGGACCCCCGGGAGCACAGATACGCAGTATTTT
TRBV19	TRBD1	NA	TRBJ1-5	CASSTPDRGLSNQPQHF	TGTGCCAGTAGTACGCCGGACAGGGGGCTTAGCAATCAGCCCCAGCATTTT
TRBV13	TRBD2	once	TRBJ2-3	CASSTSSGNLFMQYF	TGTGCCAGCAGCACCTCGAGCGGGAACTTATTTATGCAGTATTTT
TRBV19	NA	NA	TRBJ2-7	CASSNRGNYEQYF	TGTGCCAGTAGTAACCGGGGGAACTACGAGCAGTACTTC
TRBV5-1	NA	NA	TRBJ2-2	CASSWGGGAISTGELFF	TGCGCCAGCAGCTGGGGTGGGGGCGCAATATCAACCGGGGAGCTGTTTTTT
TRBV30	TRBD2	NA	TRBJ2-1	CAWSPLGLAGSEQFF	TGTGCCTGGAGCCCCCTGGGACTAGCGGGATCAGAGCAGTTCTTC
TRBV5-8	TRBD1	few	TRBJ1-5	CASSSGTGAFSNQPQHF	TGTGCCAGCAGTTCCGGGACAGGGGCTTTTAGCAATCAGCCCCAGCATTTT
TRBV18	NA	NA	TRBJ1-5	CASSPGTLQRSNQPQHF	TGTGCCAGCTCACCCGGGACACTTCAACGGAGCAATCAGCCCCAGCATTTT
TRBV9	TRBD2	NA	TRBJ2-2	CASSVGLAPPGELFF	TGTGCCAGCAGCGTAGGACTAGCACCCCCCGGGGAGCTGTTTTTT
TRBV28	TRBD1	NA	TRBJ1-1	CASSLQGTGQRGAFF	TGTGCCAGCAGTTTACAAGGGACAGGGCAGCGGGGAGCTTTCTTT